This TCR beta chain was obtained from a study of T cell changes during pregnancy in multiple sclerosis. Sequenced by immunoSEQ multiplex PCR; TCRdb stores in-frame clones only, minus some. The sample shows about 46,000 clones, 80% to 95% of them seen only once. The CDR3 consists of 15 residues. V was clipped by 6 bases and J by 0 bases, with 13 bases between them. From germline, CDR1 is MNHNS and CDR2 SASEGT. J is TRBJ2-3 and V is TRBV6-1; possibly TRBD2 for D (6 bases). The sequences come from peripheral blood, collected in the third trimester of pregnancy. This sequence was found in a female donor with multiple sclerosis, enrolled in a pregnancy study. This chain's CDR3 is CASSGLTGSTDTQYF. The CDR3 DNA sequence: TGTGCCAGCAGCGGACTAACGGGTAGCACAGATACGCAGTATTTT.